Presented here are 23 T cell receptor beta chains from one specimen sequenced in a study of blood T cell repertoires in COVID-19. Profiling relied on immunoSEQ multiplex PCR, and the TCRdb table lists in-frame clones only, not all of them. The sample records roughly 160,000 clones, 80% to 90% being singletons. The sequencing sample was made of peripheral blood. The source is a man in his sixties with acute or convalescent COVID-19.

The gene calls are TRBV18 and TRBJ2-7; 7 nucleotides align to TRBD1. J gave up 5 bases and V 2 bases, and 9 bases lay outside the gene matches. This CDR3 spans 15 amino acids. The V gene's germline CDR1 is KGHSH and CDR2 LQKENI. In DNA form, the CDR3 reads TGTGCCAGCTCACCAGTACATGGGACAGCTAACGAGCAGTACTTC. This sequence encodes CASSPVHGTANEQYF.

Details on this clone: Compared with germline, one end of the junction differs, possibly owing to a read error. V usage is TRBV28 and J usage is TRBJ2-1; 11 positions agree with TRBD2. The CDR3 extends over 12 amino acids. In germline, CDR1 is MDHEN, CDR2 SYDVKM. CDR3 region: CASSASGTSGIF. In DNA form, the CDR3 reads TGTGCCAGCAGTGCCTCCGGGACTAGCGGAATCTTC.

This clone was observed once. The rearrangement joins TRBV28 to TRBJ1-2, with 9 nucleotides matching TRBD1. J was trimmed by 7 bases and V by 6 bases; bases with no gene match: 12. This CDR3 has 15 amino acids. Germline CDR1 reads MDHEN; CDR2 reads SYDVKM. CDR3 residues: CASRQRGTGLGGYTF. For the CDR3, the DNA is TGTGCCAGCAGACAAAGAGGGACAGGGCTTGGTGGCTACACCTTC.

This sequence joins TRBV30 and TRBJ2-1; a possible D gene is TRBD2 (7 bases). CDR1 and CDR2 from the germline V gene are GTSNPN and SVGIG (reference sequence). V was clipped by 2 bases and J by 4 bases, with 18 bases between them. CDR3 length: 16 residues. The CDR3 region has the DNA TGTGCCTGGAGTAGTCCAGGGGCTAGCGGATACAATGAGCAGTTCTTC. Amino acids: CAWSSPGASGYNEQFF. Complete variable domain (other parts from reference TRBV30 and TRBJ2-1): SQTIHQWPATLVQPVGSPLSLECTVEGTSNPNLYWYRQAAGRGLQLLFYSVGIGQISSEVPQNLSASRPQDRQFILSSKKLLLSDSGFYLCAWSSPGASGYNEQFFGPGTRLTVL.

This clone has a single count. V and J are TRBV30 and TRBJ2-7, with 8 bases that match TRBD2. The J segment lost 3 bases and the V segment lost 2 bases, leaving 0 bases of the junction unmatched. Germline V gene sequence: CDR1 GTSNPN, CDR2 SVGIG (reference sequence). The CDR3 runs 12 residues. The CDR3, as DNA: TGTGCCTGGAGTACTAGCGGCTACGAGCAGTACTTC. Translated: CAWSTSGYEQYF.

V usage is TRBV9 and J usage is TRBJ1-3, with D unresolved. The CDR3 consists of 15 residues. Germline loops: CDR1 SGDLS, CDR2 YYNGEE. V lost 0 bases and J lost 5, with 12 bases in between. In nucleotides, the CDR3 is TGTGCCAGCAGCGTAGAGTCTAGGAATCGAAACACCATATATTTT. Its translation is CASSVESRNRNTIYF. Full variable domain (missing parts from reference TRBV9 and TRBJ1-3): DSGVTQTPKHLITATGQRVTLRCSPRSGDLSVYWYQQSLDQGLQFLIQYYNGEERAKGNILERFSAQQFPDLHSELNLSSLELGDSALYFCASSVESRNRNTIYFGEGSWLTVV.

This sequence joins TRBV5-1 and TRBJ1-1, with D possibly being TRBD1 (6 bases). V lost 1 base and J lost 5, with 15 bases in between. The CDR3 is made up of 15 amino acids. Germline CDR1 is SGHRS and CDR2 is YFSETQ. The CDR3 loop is CASSLLGGLGTEAFF. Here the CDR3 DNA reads TGCGCCAGCAGCTTGCTCGGGGGGCTTGGGACTGAAGCTTTCTTT.

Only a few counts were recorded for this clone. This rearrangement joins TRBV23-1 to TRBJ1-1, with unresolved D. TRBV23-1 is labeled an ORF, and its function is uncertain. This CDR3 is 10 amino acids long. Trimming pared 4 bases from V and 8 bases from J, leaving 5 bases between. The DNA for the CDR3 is TGCGCCAGCAGTCCGGTAGAAGCTTTCTTT. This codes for CASSPVEAFF.

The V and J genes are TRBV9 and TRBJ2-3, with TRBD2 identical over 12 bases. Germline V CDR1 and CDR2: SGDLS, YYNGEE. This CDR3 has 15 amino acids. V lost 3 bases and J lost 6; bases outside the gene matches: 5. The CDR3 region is CASSGTSGIGDTQYF. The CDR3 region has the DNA TGTGCCAGCAGCGGGACTAGCGGGATTGGTGATACGCAGTATTTT.

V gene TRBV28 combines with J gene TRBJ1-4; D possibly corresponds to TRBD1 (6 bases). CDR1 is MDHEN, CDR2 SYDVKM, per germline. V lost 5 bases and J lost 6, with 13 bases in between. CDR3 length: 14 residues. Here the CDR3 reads CASSHGQMDEKLFF. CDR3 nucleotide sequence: TGTGCCAGCAGTCATGGACAGATGGATGAAAAACTGTTTTTT.

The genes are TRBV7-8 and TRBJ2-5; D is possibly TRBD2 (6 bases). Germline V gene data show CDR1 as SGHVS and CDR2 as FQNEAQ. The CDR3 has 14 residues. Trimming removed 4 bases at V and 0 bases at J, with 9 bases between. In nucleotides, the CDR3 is TGTGCCAGCAGCTCCCGGGACTACCAAGAGACCCAGTACTTC. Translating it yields CASSSRDYQETQYF.

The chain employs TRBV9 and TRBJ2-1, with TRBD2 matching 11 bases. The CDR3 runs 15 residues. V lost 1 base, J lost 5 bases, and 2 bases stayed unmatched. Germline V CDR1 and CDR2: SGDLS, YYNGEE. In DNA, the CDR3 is TGTGCCAGCAGCGTAACTAGCGGGAGCGACAATGAGCAGTTCTTC. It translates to CASSVTSGSDNEQFF.

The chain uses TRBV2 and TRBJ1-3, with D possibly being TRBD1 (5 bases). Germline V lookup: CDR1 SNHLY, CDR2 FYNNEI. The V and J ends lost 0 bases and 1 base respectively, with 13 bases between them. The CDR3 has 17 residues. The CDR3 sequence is CASSEALRQYSGNTIYF. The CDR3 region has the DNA TGTGCCAGCAGTGAAGCGCTTCGACAGTATTCTGGAAACACCATATATTTT.

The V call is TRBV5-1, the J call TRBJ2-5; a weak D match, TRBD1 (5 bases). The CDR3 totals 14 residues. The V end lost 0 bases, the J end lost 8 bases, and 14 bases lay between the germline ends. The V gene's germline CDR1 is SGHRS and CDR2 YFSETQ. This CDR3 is CASSLGGDPETQYF. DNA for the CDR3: TGCGCCAGCAGCTTGGGGGGCGATCCCGAAACCCAGTACTTC.

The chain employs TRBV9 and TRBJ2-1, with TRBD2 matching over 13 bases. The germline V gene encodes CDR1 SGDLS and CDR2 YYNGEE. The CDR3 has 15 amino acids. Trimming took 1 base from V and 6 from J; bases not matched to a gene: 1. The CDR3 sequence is CASSVTSGRGNEQFF. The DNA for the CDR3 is TGTGCCAGCAGCGTAACTAGCGGGAGGGGCAATGAGCAGTTCTTC.

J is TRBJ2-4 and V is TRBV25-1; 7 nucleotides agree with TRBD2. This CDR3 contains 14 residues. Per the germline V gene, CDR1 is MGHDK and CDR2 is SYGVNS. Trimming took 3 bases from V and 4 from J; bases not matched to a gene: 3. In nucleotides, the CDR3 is TGTGCCAGCAGTGATGGGGGGGGTAAAAACATTCAGTACTTC. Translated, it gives CASSDGGGKNIQYF.

DNA of the CDR3: TGCGCCAGCAGCCAACAGAGCTCCTACAATGAGCAGTTCTTC. Translation: CASSQQSSYNEQFF. This rearrangement joins TRBV5-1 to TRBJ2-1; D not certain. Deletions cut 4 bases from V and 0 bases from J, with 8 bases between. Germline lookup yields CDR1 SGHRS and CDR2 YFSETQ. The CDR3 has 14 residues.

CDR3 region: CATSGRGGTEAFF. The CDR3 region has the DNA TGTGCCACCAGTGGCAGGGGAGGGACTGAAGCTTTCTTT. The chain has TRBV24-1 and TRBJ1-1; D may be TRBD1 (6 bases). CDR1 KGHDR and CDR2 SFDVKD come from the germline V gene. This CDR3 region has 13 residues. V lost 5 bases and J lost 5, with 11 bases in between.

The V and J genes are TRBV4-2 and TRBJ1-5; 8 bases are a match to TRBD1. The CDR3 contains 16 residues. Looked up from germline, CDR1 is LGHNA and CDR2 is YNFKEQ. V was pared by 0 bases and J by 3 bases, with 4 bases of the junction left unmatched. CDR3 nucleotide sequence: TGTGCCAGCAGCCAAGATCCAGGGGGCGTCAATCAGCCCCAGCATTTT. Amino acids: CASSQDPGGVNQPQHF.

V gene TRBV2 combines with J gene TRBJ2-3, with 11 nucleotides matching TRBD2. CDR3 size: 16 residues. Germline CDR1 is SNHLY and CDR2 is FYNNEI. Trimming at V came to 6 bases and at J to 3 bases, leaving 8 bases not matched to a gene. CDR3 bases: TGTGCCAGCAGCCGTTTACTAGCGGGAGCAACAGATACGCAGTATTTT. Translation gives CASSRLLAGATDTQYF.

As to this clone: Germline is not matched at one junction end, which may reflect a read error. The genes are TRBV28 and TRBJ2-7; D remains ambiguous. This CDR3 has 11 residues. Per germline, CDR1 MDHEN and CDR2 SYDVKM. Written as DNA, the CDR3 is TGTGCCAGCACTTTAGAGAGGAAGCAGTACTTC. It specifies CASTLERKQYF.

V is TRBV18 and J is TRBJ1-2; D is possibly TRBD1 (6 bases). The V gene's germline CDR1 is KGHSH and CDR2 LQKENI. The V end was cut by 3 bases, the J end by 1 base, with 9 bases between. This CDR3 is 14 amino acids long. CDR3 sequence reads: CASSPDRDNYGYTF. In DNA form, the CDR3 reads TGTGCCAGCTCACCGGACAGAGATAACTATGGCTACACCTTC.

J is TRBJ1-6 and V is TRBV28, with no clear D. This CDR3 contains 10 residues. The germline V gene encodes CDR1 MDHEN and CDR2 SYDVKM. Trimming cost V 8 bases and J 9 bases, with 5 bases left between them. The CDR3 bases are TGTGCCAGCGGCACTTCACCCCTCCACTTT. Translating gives CASGTSPLHF.